A single sample is the source of the 7 T cell receptor beta chains below, sequenced in a study of T cells in Graves' hyperthyroidism and ophthalmopathy. There were TCR beta CDR3 regions amplified from RNA transcripts. HTBI primers were the set used in a first-round RT-PCR of the TCR CDR3. TCRdb re-analysed the multiplex PCR reads in MiXCR, keeping a single row per CDR3 protein. The table has 700,000 or so distinct CDR3 sequences, roughly 15% seen once. Sequencing was performed on blood. Receptor source: a woman aged 45-59 years with Graves' ophthalmopathy.

This clonotype came up many times. This chain uses TRBV7-2 with TRBJ2-3, with a weak D call TRBD2 (6 bases). CDR1 SGHTA and CDR2 FQGNSA come from the germline V gene. CDR3 size: 16 residues. Trimming stripped 3 bases from V and 6 bases from J, with 19 bases between. CDR3 nucleotide sequence: TGTGCCAGCAGCTTCTATGGCGGGACCAACCGGGATACGCAGTATTTT. Its protein is CASSFYGGTNRDTQYF.

This clonotype was counted many times. This chain links TRBV6-1 with TRBJ2-7; 9 bases are shared with TRBD1. Trimming removed 6 bases from V and 0 bases from J; junction bases left unmatched: 3. The CDR3 runs to 14 residues. Germline CDR1 and CDR2: MNHNS and SASEGT. The CDR3: CASRGDRASYEQYF. The DNA of the CDR3 is TGTGCCAGCAGGGGGGACAGGGCCTCCTACGAGCAGTACTTC.

The chain is built from TRBV5-1 and TRBJ1-2, with a weak D call TRBD1 (5 bases). The CDR3 consists of 20 residues. With 4 bases removed from V and 8 bases from J, the gap between germline ends came to 36 bases. The germline CDR1 and CDR2 sequences are SGHRS and YFSETQ. CDR3: CASSLGEHNKGPRSRGGYTF. The DNA for the CDR3 is TGCGCCAGCAGCCTGGGTGAGCACAACAAGGGCCCAAGGAGTAGGGGAGGCTACACCTTC.

The sample holds many counts of this clonotype. The chain uses TRBV9 and TRBJ2-1; 10 bases are a match to TRBD2. Germline V gene lookup returns CDR1 SGDLS and CDR2 YYNGEE. J gave up 6 bases and V 7 bases, and 7 bases lay outside the gene matches. There are 14 residues in the CDR3. The chain's CDR3 is CASEEGLARNEQFF. In DNA form, the CDR3 reads TGTGCCAGCGAGGAGGGACTAGCGCGCAATGAGCAGTTCTTC.

At least ten counts were recorded for this clonotype. This chain links TRBV27 with TRBJ2-1, with D perhaps TRBD1 or TRBD2 (5 bases each). V was pared by 1 base and J by 2 bases, with 9 bases between. Germline V CDR1 and CDR2: MNHEY, SMNVEV (reference sequence). The length of the CDR3 is 15 residues. In DNA form, the CDR3 reads TGTGCCAGCAGTTTATGGGGGAGTGCCTACAATGAGCAGTTCTTC. Translating it yields CASSLWGSAYNEQFF.

This clonotype has just a few counts. The V and J genes are TRBV25-1 and TRBJ2-1, with TRBD2 matching 9 bases. Looked up from germline, CDR1 is MGHDK and CDR2 is SYGVNS. Trimming removed 1 base from V and 8 bases from J; junction bases left unmatched: 9. This CDR3 region has 16 residues. DNA for the CDR3: TGTGCCAGCAGTGAATCAGGGGCGGGAGGGTCCGATGAGCAGTTCTTC. Translation gives CASSESGAGGSDEQFF.

The genes are TRBV6-1 and TRBJ2-3, with 11 bases aligning to TRBD1. Losses at the gene ends were 4 bases for V and 1 base for J; bases not matched to a gene: 7. CDR3 length equals 17 residues. Germline lookup yields CDR1 MNHNS and CDR2 SASEGT. DNA of the CDR3: TGTGCCAGCAGTGCTAGGACAGGGGGCGCAGGCACAGATACGCAGTATTTT. Translated, it gives CASSARTGGAGTDTQYF.